The 26 T cell receptor beta chains below all came from one sample that was sequenced in a study of monozygotic twins with cystic fibrosis. Assay used: immunoSEQ multiplex PCR; TCRdb lists only in-frame clones, some missing. The sample consists of 30,000 to 40,000 clones, about 89% of them appearing once. Sample: blood. These receptors were collected from a boy between 2 and 15 years old with cystic fibrosis.

The chain couples TRBV7-9 to TRBJ1-4; D perhaps matches TRBD1 (5 bases). Germline lookup yields CDR1 SEHNR and CDR2 FQNEAQ (reference sequence). V lost 0 bases and J 8 bases, leaving 10 bases between the germline ends. CDR3 length equals 14 residues. CDR3 sequence reads: CASSLAGGGEKLFF. The CDR3 nucleotides read TGTGCCAGCAGCTTAGCCGGGGGAGGAGAAAAACTGTTTTTT.

In this sample, this clone turned up once. The chain recombines TRBV29-1 with TRBJ2-3, with TRBD1 identical over 7 bases. This CDR3 contains 12 residues. The germline V gene encodes CDR1 SQVTM and CDR2 ANQGSEA. As DNA, the CDR3 is TGCAGTATGACAGGGAACACAGATACGCAGTATTTT. Its protein is CSMTGNTDTQYF.

This sequence joins TRBV29-1 and TRBJ1-1; 7 bases align to TRBD1. Trimming cost V 1 base and J 5 bases; bases outside gene matches: 4. This CDR3 comprises 13 residues. CDR1 is SQVTM, CDR2 ANQGSEA, per germline. CDR3 loop: CSVEGQGETEAFF. The CDR3 coding sequence is TGCAGCGTTGAAGGGCAGGGGGAGACTGAAGCTTTCTTT.

This clone was seen a few times. The chain recombines TRBV7-2 with TRBJ1-5; D is unclear. Germline V gene data show CDR1 as SGHTA and CDR2 as FQGNSA. The V gene lost 1 base and the J gene lost 7 bases, with 11 bases spanning the gap. CDR3 length: 14 amino acids. In DNA form, the CDR3 reads TGTGCCAGCAGCTTAGATTACTCAGGACAGCCCCAGCATTTT. It codes for CASSLDYSGQPQHF.

The J gene is TRBJ2-2, the V gene TRBV7-6; no clear D gene. The CDR3 runs to 14 residues. Germline lookup yields CDR1 SGHVS and CDR2 FNYEAQ. V gave up 0 bases and J gave up 6 bases, with 8 bases separating them. DNA for the CDR3: TGTGCCAGCAGCTTAGCAGGGTCTCCCGGGGAGCTGTTTTTT. Translated, it gives CASSLAGSPGELFF.

V is TRBV11-1 and J is TRBJ2-1; D is unresolved. The CDR3 sequence is 12 residues long. CDR1 SGHAT and CDR2 FQDESV come from the germline V gene (reference sequence). Trimming pared 5 bases from V and 4 bases from J, leaving 6 bases between. The CDR3 loop reads CASSAKYNEQFF. Here the CDR3 DNA reads TGTGCCAGCAGCGCCAAATACAATGAGCAGTTCTTC. The variable domain in full, with the rest retrieved from reference TRBV11-1 and TRBJ2-1, is EAEVAQSPRYKITEKSQAVAFWCDPISGHATLYWYRQILGQGPELLVQFQDESVVDDSQLPKDRFSAERLKGVDSTLKIQPAELGDSAMYLCASSAKYNEQFFGPGTRLTVL.

The chain recombines TRBV6-1 with TRBJ2-7; D remains ambiguous. V was cut by 4 bases and J by 2 bases, with 15 bases left in between. The germline V gene has CDR1 MNHNS and CDR2 SASEGT. The CDR3 consists of 15 residues. The CDR3 spells CASSVALTLTYEQYF. For the CDR3, the DNA is TGTGCCAGCAGTGTAGCCCTGACTTTAACCTACGAGCAGTACTTC.

The chain links TRBV4-2 to TRBJ2-3; 7 positions match TRBD1. The ends lost 1 base at V and 3 bases at J; junction bases unmatched: 1. Per the germline V gene, CDR1 is LGHNA and CDR2 is YNFKEQ. The CDR3 has 14 amino acids. The CDR3 DNA sequence: TGTGCCAGCAGCCAAGCGACAGGGACAGATACGCAGTATTTT. The encoded protein is CASSQATGTDTQYF.

The chain carries TRBV14 and TRBJ2-7; the D is unclear. The length of the CDR3 is 14 residues. V was trimmed by 2 bases and J by 1 base, leaving 9 bases between them. Germline V gene lookup returns CDR1 SGHDN and CDR2 FVKESK. CDR3 residues: CASSQHEDSYEQYF. CDR3 sequence (DNA): TGTGCCAGCAGCCAACATGAGGATTCCTACGAGCAGTACTTC.

The chain is built from TRBV27 and TRBJ1-6; D is unclear. V shed 5 bases and J shed 4 bases, with 12 bases lying between them. This CDR3 spans 15 amino acids. Germline V gene lookup returns CDR1 MNHEY and CDR2 SMNVEV (reference sequence). This CDR3 is CASSPYLGYNSPLHF. In DNA, the CDR3 is TGTGCCAGCAGTCCGTACCTAGGTTATAATTCACCCCTCCACTTT.

The rearrangement links TRBV25-1 to TRBJ2-3; 8 bases are shared with TRBD2. Trimming at V came to 3 bases and at J to 8 bases, leaving 13 bases not matched to a gene. Germline V lookup: CDR1 MGHDK, CDR2 SYGVNS. The CDR3 runs to 16 residues. The CDR3 sequence: CASSEVGAGDLFTQYF. Here the CDR3 DNA reads TGTGCCAGCAGTGAGGTGGGAGCGGGGGACCTCTTTACGCAGTATTTT.

J is TRBJ1-5 and V is TRBV5-8, with 10 nucleotides matching TRBD1. The CDR3 spans 17 residues. V lost 4 bases to trimming and J lost 6 bases; unmatched junction nucleotides: 13. The germline V gene encodes CDR1 SGHTS and CDR2 YDEGEE. CDR3 DNA: TGTGCCAGCAGCCAAGCCCTCTGGACAGGGGGGGGTCAGCCCCAGCATTTT. Its translation: CASSQALWTGGGQPQHF.

The chain employs TRBV19 and TRBJ1-5, with D possibly being TRBD1 (6 bases). The germline V gene encodes CDR1 LNHDA and CDR2 SQIVND (reference sequence). The CDR3 covers 17 residues. Trimming shortened V by 10 bases and J by 2 bases, and 24 bases separated the two germline ends. CDR3 DNA: TGTGCCACCCGCGCCCCAAACAGGGCGGGCGGCAATCAGCCCCAGCATTTT. Protein: CATRAPNRAGGNQPQHF.

This clone came up a few times. The chain is built from TRBV6-5 and TRBJ1-5; 7 positions agree with TRBD1. This CDR3 has 13 residues. The germline V gene encodes CDR1 MNHEY and CDR2 SVGAGI. J gave up 6 bases and V 5 bases, and 4 bases lay outside the gene matches. The CDR3 nucleotides are TGTGCCAGCAGTCAGACAGGGCTTCAGCCCCAGCATTTT. This translates into CASSQTGLQPQHF.

This chain uses TRBV11-1 with TRBJ1-4; D may be TRBD1 (5 bases). Trimming cost V 5 bases and J 4 bases, with 14 bases left between them. The CDR3 is 15 residues long. CDR1 is SGHAT, CDR2 FQDESV, per germline (reference sequence). CDR3 residues: CASSNSIGGNEKLFF. The CDR3 DNA reads as TGTGCCAGCAGCAACTCAATTGGGGGTAATGAAAAACTGTTTTTT.

The rearrangement uses TRBV7-9 and TRBJ2-3, with TRBD2 matching 9 bases. Germline assignment: CDR1 SEHNR and CDR2 FQNEAQ (reference sequence). This CDR3 is 16 amino acids long. Trimming removed 5 bases from V and 7 bases from J; junction bases left unmatched: 13. Written as DNA, the CDR3 is TGTGCCAGCAGCAGCAGTAGCGGGGGACAAATGAATACGCAGTATTTT. Translation: CASSSSSGGQMNTQYF.

This sequence joins TRBV30 and TRBJ2-1; D gene uncertain. From germline, CDR1 is GTSNPN and CDR2 SVGIG (reference sequence). This CDR3 contains 14 residues. Trimming stripped 3 bases from V and 3 bases from J, with 12 bases between. The CDR3: CAWSSPRIYNEQFF. CDR3 coding DNA: TGTGCCTGGAGCTCGCCCCGGATCTACAATGAGCAGTTCTTC.

The J gene is TRBJ2-5, the V gene TRBV15, with a weak D call TRBD1 (6 bases). V dropped 4 bases and J dropped 5 bases, with 17 bases sitting between them. The CDR3 has 15 residues. The germline CDR1 and CDR2 sequences are LNHNV and YYDKDF (reference sequence). CDR3: CATSNLVGARETQYF. For the CDR3, the DNA is TGTGCCACCAGCAATCTGGTGGGGGCCAGGGAGACCCAGTACTTC.

This clone turned up a few times. The chain uses TRBV11-2 and TRBJ1-1; no reliable D call. V was trimmed by 3 bases and J by 9 bases, leaving 14 bases between them. CDR1 SGHAT and CDR2 FQNNGV come from the germline V gene. The CDR3 consists of 13 residues. The CDR3 DNA sequence: TGTGCCAGCAGCTTGGTGGGCGGCACCCAAGCTTTCTTT. This encodes CASSLVGGTQAFF.

The genes are TRBV15 and TRBJ1-4; no reliable D call. Germline V gene data show CDR1 as LNHNV and CDR2 as YYDKDF (reference sequence). The V end was cut by 4 bases, the J end by 11 bases, with 11 bases between. CDR3 length: 12 amino acids. CDR3 region: CATSIGGYKLFF. CDR3 nucleotide sequence: TGTGCCACCAGCATCGGAGGGTATAAACTGTTTTTT.

J is TRBJ1-3 and V is TRBV10-3; no definite D call. Trimming left V 6 bases short and J 0 bases short, with 9 bases between. CDR3 length: 14 amino acids. Germline CDR1 is ENHRY and CDR2 is SYGVKD. DNA of the CDR3: TGTGCCATCAGGAGTTCGAGCTCTGGAAACACCATATATTTT. As protein: CAIRSSSSGNTIYF.

This chain connects TRBV9 to TRBJ1-4; no firm D call. Germline V gene data show CDR1 as SGDLS and CDR2 as YYNGEE. The CDR3 has 17 residues. Deletions cut 0 bases from V and 8 bases from J, with 20 bases between. The CDR3 nucleotides are TGTGCCAGCAGCGTAGCTCTAGGAGGGCAGAGTCTGGAAAAACTGTTTTTT. Translated, it gives CASSVALGGQSLEKLFF.

The chain links TRBV28 to TRBJ2-2; the match to TRBD1 covers 10 bases. Germline CDR1 is MDHEN and CDR2 is SYDVKM. The V segment lost 6 bases and the J segment 3 bases; nucleotides outside the gene matches: 7. The CDR3 length is 16 residues. The CDR3 is CASSRWTGGDTGELFF. CDR3 sequence (DNA): TGTGCCAGCAGCCGTTGGACAGGGGGGGACACCGGGGAGCTGTTTTTT.

CDR3 sequence: CASSAAGTGPNNEQFF. CDR3 nucleotide sequence: TGTGCCAGCAGCGCCGCCGGCACAGGGCCTAACAATGAGCAGTTCTTC. The chain is built from TRBV9 and TRBJ2-1; maybe TRBD1 (6 bases). Germline loops: CDR1 SGDLS, CDR2 YYNGEE. The CDR3 contains 16 residues. V lost 3 bases and J 5 bases, leaving 18 bases between the germline ends.

The chain joins TRBV19 to TRBJ1-2; possible D gene TRBD1, 6 bases. The CDR3 is 12 amino acids. The V and J ends lost 7 bases and 6 bases respectively, with 12 bases between them. Germline CDR1 reads LNHDA; CDR2 reads SQIVND (reference sequence). CDR3 sequence reads: CASIQGTNGYTF. CDR3 in DNA: TGTGCCAGTATTCAGGGGACGAATGGCTACACCTTC.

The V and J genes are TRBV6-5 and TRBJ1-1, with D possibly TRBD1 on 5 matching bases. This CDR3 has 15 residues. CDR1 and CDR2 (germline): MNHEY, SVGAGI. V dropped 0 bases and J dropped 4 bases, with 12 bases sitting between them. CDR3 loop: CASSYSGLEITEAFF. The CDR3 region has the DNA TGTGCCAGCAGTTACTCGGGACTGGAGATCACTGAAGCTTTCTTT.